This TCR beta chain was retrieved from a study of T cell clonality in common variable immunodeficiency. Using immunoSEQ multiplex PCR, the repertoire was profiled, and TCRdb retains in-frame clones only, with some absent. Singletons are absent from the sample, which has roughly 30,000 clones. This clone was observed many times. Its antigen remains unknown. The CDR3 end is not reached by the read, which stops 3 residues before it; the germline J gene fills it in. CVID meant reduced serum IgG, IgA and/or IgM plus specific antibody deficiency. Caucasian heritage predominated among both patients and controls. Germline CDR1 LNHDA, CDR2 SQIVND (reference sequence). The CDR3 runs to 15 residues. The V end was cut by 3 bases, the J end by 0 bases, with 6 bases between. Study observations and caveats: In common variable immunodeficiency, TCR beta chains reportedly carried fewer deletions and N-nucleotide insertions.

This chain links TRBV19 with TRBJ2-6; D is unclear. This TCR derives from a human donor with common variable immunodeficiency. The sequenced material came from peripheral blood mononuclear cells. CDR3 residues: CASSIQNSGANVLTF. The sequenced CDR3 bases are TGTGCCAGTAGTATTCAGAACTCTGGGGCCAACGTC.